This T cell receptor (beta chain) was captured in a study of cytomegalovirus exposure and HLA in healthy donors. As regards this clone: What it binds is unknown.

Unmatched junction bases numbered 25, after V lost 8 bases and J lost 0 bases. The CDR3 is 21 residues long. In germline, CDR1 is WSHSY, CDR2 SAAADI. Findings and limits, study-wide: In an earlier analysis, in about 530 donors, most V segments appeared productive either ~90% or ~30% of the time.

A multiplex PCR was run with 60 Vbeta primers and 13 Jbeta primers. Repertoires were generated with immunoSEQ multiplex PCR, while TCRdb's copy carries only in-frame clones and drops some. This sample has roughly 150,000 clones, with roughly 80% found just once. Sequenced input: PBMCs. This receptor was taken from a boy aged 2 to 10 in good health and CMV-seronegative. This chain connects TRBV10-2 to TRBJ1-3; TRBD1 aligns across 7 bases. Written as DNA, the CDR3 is TGCGCCAGCTTTCCCCTCGTTTCGGGACAGCCGAGCAACTACTCTGGAAACACCATATATTTT. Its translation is CASFPLVSGQPSNYSGNTIYF.